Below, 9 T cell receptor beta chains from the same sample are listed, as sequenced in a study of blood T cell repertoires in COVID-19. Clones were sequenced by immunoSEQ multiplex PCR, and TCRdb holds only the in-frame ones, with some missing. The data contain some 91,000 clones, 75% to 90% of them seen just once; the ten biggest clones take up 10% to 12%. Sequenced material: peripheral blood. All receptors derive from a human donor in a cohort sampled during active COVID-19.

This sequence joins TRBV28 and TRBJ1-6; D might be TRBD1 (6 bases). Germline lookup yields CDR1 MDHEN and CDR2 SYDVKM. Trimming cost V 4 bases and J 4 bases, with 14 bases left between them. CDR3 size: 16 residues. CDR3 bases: TGTGCCAGCAGTTCCCGGAGGACAGTTTATAATTCACCCCTCCACTTT. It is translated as CASSSRRTVYNSPLHF.

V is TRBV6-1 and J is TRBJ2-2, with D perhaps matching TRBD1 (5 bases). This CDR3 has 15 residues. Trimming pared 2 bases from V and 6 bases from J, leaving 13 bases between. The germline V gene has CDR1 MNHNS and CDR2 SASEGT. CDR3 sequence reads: CASSERGIGAGELFF. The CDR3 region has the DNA TGTGCCAGCAGTGAAAGGGGAATTGGGGCCGGGGAGCTGTTTTTT.

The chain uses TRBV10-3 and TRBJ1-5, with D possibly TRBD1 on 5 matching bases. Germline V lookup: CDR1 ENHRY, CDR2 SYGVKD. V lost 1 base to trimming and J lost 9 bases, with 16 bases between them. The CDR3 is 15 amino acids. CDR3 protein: CAISEWDSTSGPQHF. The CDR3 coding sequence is TGTGCCATCAGTGAGTGGGACTCTACGTCTGGGCCCCAGCATTTT.

The CDR3 nucleotides read TGCGCCAGCAGCTTGTTCGGGACAGGAACCTACGAGCAGTACTTC. It translates to CASSLFGTGTYEQYF. The V call is TRBV5-1, the J call TRBJ2-7; 8 bases fit TRBD1. CDR1 and CDR2 from the germline V gene are SGHRS and YFSETQ. CDR3 length equals 15 residues. J lost 2 bases, V lost 1 base, and 5 bases had no gene match. Complete variable domain (other parts from reference TRBV5-1 and TRBJ2-7): KAGVTQTPRYLIKTRGQQVTLSCSPISGHRSVSWYQQTPGQGLQFLFEYFSETQRNKGNFPGRFSGRQFSNSRSEMNVSTLELGDSALYLCASSLFGTGTYEQYFGPGTRLTVT.

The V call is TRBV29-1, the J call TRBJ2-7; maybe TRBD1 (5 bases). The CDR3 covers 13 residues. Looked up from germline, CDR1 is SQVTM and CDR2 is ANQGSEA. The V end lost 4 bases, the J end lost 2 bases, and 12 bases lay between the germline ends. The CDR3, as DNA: TGCAGCGTTGGGTCAGGGAACCCCTACGAGCAGTACTTC. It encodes CSVGSGNPYEQYF.

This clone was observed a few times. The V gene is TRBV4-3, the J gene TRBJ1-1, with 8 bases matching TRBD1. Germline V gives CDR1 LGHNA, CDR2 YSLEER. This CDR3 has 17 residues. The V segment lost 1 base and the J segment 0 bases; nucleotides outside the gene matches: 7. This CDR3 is CASSQGTGGNMNTEAFF. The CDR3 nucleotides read TGCGCCAGCAGCCAAGGAACAGGGGGGAATATGAACACTGAAGCTTTCTTT.

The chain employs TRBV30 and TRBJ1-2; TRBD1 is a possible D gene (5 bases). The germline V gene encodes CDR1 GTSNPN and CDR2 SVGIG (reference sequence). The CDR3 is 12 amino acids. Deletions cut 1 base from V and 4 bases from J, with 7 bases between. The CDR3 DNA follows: TGTGCCTGGAGTGGGGGGGGCTATGGCTACACCTTC. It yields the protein CAWSGGGYGYTF.

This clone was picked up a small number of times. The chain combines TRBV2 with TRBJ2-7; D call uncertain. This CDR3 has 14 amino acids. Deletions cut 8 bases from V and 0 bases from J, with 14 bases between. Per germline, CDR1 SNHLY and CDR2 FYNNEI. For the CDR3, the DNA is TGTGCCAGCCGAACGTATCAGGACTCCTACGAGCAGTACTTC. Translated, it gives CASRTYQDSYEQYF.

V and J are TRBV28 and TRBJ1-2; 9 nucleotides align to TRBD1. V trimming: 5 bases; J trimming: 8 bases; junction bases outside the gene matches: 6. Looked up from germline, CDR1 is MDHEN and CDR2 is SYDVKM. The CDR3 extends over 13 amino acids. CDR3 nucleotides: TGTGCCAGCAGTCCTCCCGGACAGGGGGGCTACACCTTC. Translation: CASSPPGQGGYTF.